A selection of T cell receptor beta chains follows, all from one sample in a study of T-cell memory formation after mild COVID-19. Using its own MiXCR run on the 5' RACE reads, TCRdb lists one record per CDR3 protein. The sample comprises about 47,000 distinct CDR3 sequences, approximately 9.7% of which are singletons, and around 11% rests with the top ten. Sequenced input: PBMCs or a T cell subset sorted from them (not recorded which). The receptors here all came from an adult woman who had mild COVID-19 (a few samples of this study predate the infection). Cell type and time point are not known. Each CDR3 is given with its conserved first and last residue. A D gene is named only where the DNA matches it firmly. Rows may omit the clone size; those that give it use once, few, many or a size class.

v_gene,j_gene,abundance,d_gene,CDR3aa,CDR3nt
TRBV9,TRBJ2-2,NA,NA,CASSVWNTGELFF,TGTGCCAGCAGCGTTTGGAACACCGGGGAGCTGTTTTTT
TRBV3-1,TRBJ1-3,few,NA,CASTLGNTIYF,TGTGCCAGCACGCTCGGAAACACCATATATTTT
TRBV23-1,TRBJ2-2,NA,NA,CASSQSSRFSEQNTGELFF,TGCGCCAGCAGTCAATCTAGTAGATTTTCGGAGCAGAACACCGGGGAGCTGTTTTTT
TRBV21-1,TRBJ1-3,NA,NA,CASSKEGSGNTIYF,TGTGCCAGCAGCAAAGAAGGGTCTGGAAACACCATATATTTT
TRBV27,TRBJ1-1,once,NA,CASRRLEGNTEAFF,TGTGCCAGCAGAAGGCTCGAGGGGAACACTGAAGCTTTCTTT
TRBV11-2,TRBJ2-2,once,NA,CASSFNGFNAGELFF,TGTGCCAGCAGCTTCAATGGTTTCAACGCCGGGGAGCTGTTTTTT
TRBV20-1,TRBJ2-3,few,TRBD2,CSARNRRGYTDTQYF,TGCAGTGCTAGAAATCGGCGGGGGTACACAGATACGCAGTATTTT
TRBV9,TRBJ2-1,NA,NA,CASSVGFSGGGYNEQFF,TGTGCCAGCAGCGTAGGCTTTTCGGGCGGCGGCTACAATGAGCAGTTCTTC
TRBV5-1,TRBJ2-7,medium-sized,NA,CASSLSPGAYEQYF,TGCGCCAGCAGCTTGTCACCAGGGGCCTACGAGCAGTACTTC
TRBV15,TRBJ2-3,NA,NA,CATSRDQGSDTQYF,TGTGCCACCAGCAGAGATCAGGGCTCGGATACGCAGTATTTT
TRBV12-3/TRBV12-4,TRBJ1-1,NA,TRBD1,CASRDRGSGAEAFF,TGTGCCAGCAGGGACAGGGGGAGTGGGGCTGAAGCTTTCTTT
TRBV5-1,TRBJ1-1,NA,NA,CASSLVLSTEAFF,TGCGCCAGCAGCTTGGTACTGAGCACTGAAGCTTTCTTT
TRBV7-9,TRBJ2-1,many,TRBD1,CASSPGTGANEQFF,TGTGCCAGCAGCCCCGGGACAGGGGCCAATGAGCAGTTCTTC
TRBV12-3/TRBV12-4,TRBJ1-2,few,TRBD1,CASSANAGTGDYGYTF,TGTGCCAGCAGTGCGAACGCCGGGACAGGGGACTATGGCTACACCTTC
TRBV5-5,TRBJ2-1,many,TRBD1,CASSSELETGSRGEQFF,TGTGCCAGCAGCTCCGAACTAGAGACAGGGTCAAGGGGTGAGCAGTTCTTC
TRBV12-3/TRBV12-4,TRBJ2-2,many,NA,CASSYTGVTGELFF,TGTGCCAGCAGTTATACCGGGGTGACCGGGGAGCTGTTTTTT
TRBV14,TRBJ1-3,NA,TRBD1,CASSQVRQGVSGNTIYF,TGTGCCAGCAGCCAGGTCCGACAGGGAGTCTCTGGAAACACCATATATTTT
TRBV5-1,TRBJ2-7,NA,TRBD1,CASSVGQGYYEQYF,TGCGCCAGCAGCGTAGGACAGGGCTACTACGAGCAGTACTTC
TRBV18,TRBJ2-5,NA,NA,CASSPESGGGETQYF,TGTGCCAGCTCACCAGAGTCCGGGGGTGGAGAGACCCAGTACTTC
TRBV12-3/TRBV12-4,TRBJ1-1,many,NA,CASSFGQRGAEAFF,TGTGCCAGCAGTTTCGGACAGCGGGGCGCTGAAGCTTTCTTT
TRBV3-1,TRBJ1-2,NA,TRBD1,CASSRTYGTANYGYTF,TGTGCCAGCAGCCGGACGTACGGGACAGCAAACTATGGCTACACCTTC
TRBV6-5,TRBJ1-3,NA,NA,CASSSTYSGPGNTIYF,TGTGCCAGCAGTTCTACGTATTCCGGGCCTGGAAACACCATATATTTT
TRBV7-3,TRBJ2-7,NA,NA,CASSSGQSYEQYF,TGTGCCAGCAGCTCCGGACAGTCCTACGAGCAGTACTTC
TRBV4-3,TRBJ2-7,few,TRBD1,CASSHSGTGEAYEQYF,TGCGCCAGCAGCCATTCCGGGACAGGGGAGGCCTACGAGCAGTACTTC
TRBV7-2,TRBJ2-3,many,NA,CASSLSLPDTQYF,TGTGCCAGCAGCTTATCCTTACCAGATACGCAGTATTTT
TRBV7-2,TRBJ1-5,many,NA,CASSLDHPPKGYQPQHF,TGTGCCAGCAGCTTAGACCACCCACCCAAGGGTTATCAGCCCCAGCATTTT
TRBV9,TRBJ1-5,few,NA,CASSVGGGGNQPQHF,TGTGCCAGCAGCGTAGGAGGGGGGGGCAATCAGCCCCAGCATTTT
TRBV30,TRBJ2-7,many,TRBD1,CAWSSGGQISGEQYF,TGTGCCTGGAGCTCAGGGGGCCAAATATCGGGCGAGCAGTACTTC
TRBV5-1,TRBJ2-3,many,TRBD2,CASSPSSGGTSTDTQYF,TGCGCCAGCAGCCCGTCTAGCGGGGGGACTAGCACAGATACGCAGTATTTT
TRBV29-1,TRBJ2-5,NA,TRBD2,CSVTASGSSLETQYF,TGCAGCGTCACGGCTAGCGGGAGTAGCTTGGAGACCCAGTACTTC
TRBV7-2,TRBJ2-5,NA,NA,CASRPSYGGGETQYF,TGTGCCAGCAGGCCCTCGTACGGTGGGGGGGAGACCCAGTACTTC
TRBV5-5,TRBJ1-1,NA,NA,CASSLAVGGNTEAFF,TGTGCCAGCAGCTTGGCCGTCGGTGGGAACACTGAAGCTTTCTTT
TRBV3-1,TRBJ2-1,few,NA,CASSQDQGSHNEQFF,TGTGCCAGCAGCCAAGATCAGGGGTCGCACAATGAGCAGTTCTTC
TRBV6-5,TRBJ2-2,few,NA,CASSYIAGELFF,TGTGCCAGCAGTTATATTGCCGGGGAGCTGTTTTTT
TRBV7-2,TRBJ2-3,many,TRBD2,CASSFLAGGPVGTDTQYF,TGTGCCAGCAGCTTCCTAGCGGGAGGGCCGGTGGGCACAGATACGCAGTATTTT
TRBV7-2,TRBJ1-4,NA,TRBD1,CASSRSRGMTVANEKLFF,TGTGCCAGCAGCCGGAGCAGGGGGATGACGGTAGCTAATGAAAAACTGTTTTTT
TRBV30,TRBJ2-1,NA,NA,CAWSVRGSRDEQFF,TGTGCCTGGAGTGTACGAGGCAGCCGAGATGAGCAGTTCTTC
TRBV18,TRBJ2-3,NA,NA,CASSPERHTQYF,TGTGCCAGCTCACCTGAACGGCATACGCAGTATTTT
TRBV27,TRBJ1-5,NA,NA,CASSSSSTQPQHF,TGTGCCAGCAGTTCCAGCAGTACTCAGCCCCAGCATTTT
TRBV12-3/TRBV12-4,TRBJ1-5,NA,NA,CASSFGVGNQPQHF,TGTGCCAGCAGTTTCGGGGTGGGCAATCAGCCCCAGCATTTT
TRBV6-5,TRBJ2-7,NA,NA,CASRRASLQSSYEQYF,TGTGCCAGCCGACGGGCTTCCTTACAAAGCTCCTACGAGCAGTACTTC
TRBV12-3/TRBV12-4,TRBJ2-5,NA,NA,CASRLGGTQETQYF,TGTGCCAGCAGACTAGGAGGGACCCAAGAGACCCAGTACTTC
TRBV4-2,TRBJ1-1,few,NA,CASSQDSTAINTEAFF,TGTGCCAGCAGCCAAGATTCTACCGCGATCAACACTGAAGCTTTCTTT
TRBV7-9,TRBJ1-3,NA,NA,CASSEKRRVSGNTIYF,TGTGCCAGCAGCGAAAAAAGACGGGTCTCTGGAAACACCATATATTTT
TRBV11-3,TRBJ2-1,NA,TRBD2,CASSPRGSGRYNEQFF,TGTGCCAGCAGCCCCCGGGGTAGCGGGAGGTACAATGAGCAGTTCTTC
TRBV20-1,TRBJ2-5,NA,TRBD1,CSALDRGRKTQYF,TGCAGTGCCCTGGACAGGGGGCGAAAGACCCAGTACTTC
TRBV7-8,TRBJ2-1,many,NA,CASSSHRLRSYNEQFF,TGTGCCAGCAGCTCACACAGGTTACGCTCCTACAATGAGCAGTTCTTC